This TCR beta chain was identified during a study of blood T cells in healthy people across ages. Study details: Template switching picked up about one barcoded beta molecule for each two T cells. Overall study findings and caveats: Per million T cells, TCR beta diversity dropped about linearly as age rose.

The junction had 16 bases not matched to a gene; V was cut back by 4 bases and J by 7 bases. The length of the CDR3 is 15 residues. The germline V gene encodes CDR1 DFQATT and CDR2 SNEGSKA (reference sequence). Together with a sample-barcoded 5' primer, a J-beta primer mix was included in a second PCR lasting roughly 7 to 11 cycles. MiXCR, applied by TCRdb to the 5' RACE reads, yields one record per CDR3 protein. Counted here are 1,800,000 or so distinct CDR3 sequences, about two fifths occurring once; the ten biggest clones make up 23%. Remarks on this clonotype: Its target is unknown.

The receptor was isolated from a human donor in good health. Source material: blood. The rearrangement uses TRBV20-1 and TRBJ2-7; TRBD2 matches at 7 bases. CDR3 DNA sequence: TGCAGTGCTACCTCAAGGACTAGTATTATGAGGGAGCAGTACTTC. Protein: CSATSRTSIMREQYF.